This T cell receptor beta chain was captured in a study of T cells in Graves' hyperthyroidism and ophthalmopathy. The source material, RNA transcripts, was used to amplify TCR beta CDR3 regions. Using the HTBI primer set, a first-round RT-PCR was run on the TCR CDR3. Each CDR3 protein gets one entry after TCRdb re-called the multiplex PCR reads with MiXCR. The table lists about 380,000 distinct CDR3 sequences, less than 20% of them singletons. The CDR3 has 17 residues. Germline V CDR1 and CDR2: SGHTA, FQGNSA. The ends lost 5 bases at V and 10 bases at J; junction bases unmatched: 15. Sequenced input: blood. The source of this sequence is a man younger than 35 with Graves' ophthalmopathy. The V gene is TRBV7-2, the J gene TRBJ1-6; 9 bases agree with TRBD1. This CDR3 is CASSAISGTGFGSPLHF. The CDR3 coding sequence is TGTGCCAGCAGCGCCATCTCCGGGACAGGGTTTGGATCACCCCTCCACTTT.